The 13 T cell receptor beta chains below all came from one sample that was sequenced in a study of T cell responses to AZD1222 COVID-19 vaccine. This table comes from immunoSEQ multiplex PCR, and its TCRdb copy is limited to in-frame clones, with some not included. The table shows approximately 130,000 clones, with roughly 90% occurring only once. This specimen consisted of peripheral blood, obtained on day 0 of AZD1222 vaccination. The origin of the receptors is an adult in good health.

This rearrangement joins TRBV19 to TRBJ1-2, with D perhaps TRBD1 (6 bases). The germline V gene encodes CDR1 LNHDA and CDR2 SQIVND (reference sequence). Trimming removed 3 bases at V and 5 bases at J, with 16 bases between. This CDR3 is 15 amino acids long. The CDR3 bases are TGTGCCAGTAGTATCTCGGCAGGGGCAAGTTATGGCTACACCTTC. Its translation is CASSISAGASYGYTF.

This sequence joins TRBV5-1 and TRBJ1-1; D ambiguous. The CDR3 consists of 12 residues. Germline CDR1 reads SGHRS; CDR2 reads YFSETQ. The V end was cut by 3 bases, the J end by 8 bases, with 11 bases between. The CDR3 DNA reads as TGCGCCAGCAGCTCCTCGAATCGGGAAGCTTTCTTT. Translating it yields CASSSSNREAFF.

This rearrangement joins TRBV11-2 to TRBJ1-1, with D hard to call. V lost 5 bases and J 8 bases, leaving 12 bases between the germline ends. Germline V lookup: CDR1 SGHAT, CDR2 FQNNGV. The CDR3 sequence is 12 residues long. The CDR3 nucleotides read TGTGCCAGCAGCCGAACAGCCCTCGAAGCTTTCTTT. Its translation: CASSRTALEAFF.

The J gene is TRBJ2-5, the V gene TRBV6-4; the D is unclear. Germline loops: CDR1 MRHNA, CDR2 SNTAGT. Trimming removed 0 bases from V and 3 bases from J, with 2 bases in between. The CDR3 contains 12 residues. CDR3 in DNA: TGTGCCAGCAGTGACTCGGAAGAGACCCAGTACTTC. This gives the protein CASSDSEETQYF.

The CDR3 sequence: CASSERDRTSKLFF. CDR3 nucleotide sequence: TGTGCCAGCAGCGAACGGGACAGAACCTCGAAACTGTTTTTT. The J gene is TRBJ1-4, the V gene TRBV9; 7 bases match TRBD1. The CDR3 covers 14 residues. Unmatched junction bases numbered 10, after V lost 3 bases and J lost 11 bases. Germline V gives CDR1 SGDLS, CDR2 YYNGEE.

The chain couples TRBV6-4 to TRBJ2-2; D tentatively fits TRBD1 or TRBD2 (5 bases each). Trimming removed 0 bases from V and 9 bases from J, with 11 bases in between. CDR1 is MRHNA and CDR2 is SNTAGT in the germline V gene. The CDR3 runs 14 residues. In DNA, the CDR3 is TGTGCCAGCAGTGACTCGAGTCGGGGCCGGGAGCTGTTTTTT. Its translation: CASSDSSRGRELFF.

The V gene is TRBV10-3, the J gene TRBJ2-1; TRBD2 might be the D (6 bases). There are 15 residues in the CDR3. Per germline, CDR1 ENHRY and CDR2 SYGVKD. The ends were cut back, 0 bases at V and 3 bases at J, with 9 bases in the middle. CDR3 protein: CAISESLGGYNEQFF. DNA for the CDR3: TGTGCCATCAGTGAGTCATTGGGGGGCTACAATGAGCAGTTCTTC.

This clone was observed once. This chain joins TRBV7-2 and TRBJ1-5; no clear D. V lost 5 bases and J 4 bases, leaving 12 bases between the germline ends. Per the germline V gene, CDR1 is SGHTA and CDR2 is FQGNSA. The CDR3 consists of 14 residues. The CDR3 spells CASSPNLGNQPQHF. The CDR3, as DNA: TGTGCCAGCAGCCCCAATTTGGGGAATCAGCCCCAGCATTTT.

V and J are TRBV28 and TRBJ2-3; 10 bases are shared with TRBD2. The J segment lost 2 bases and the V segment lost 6 bases, leaving 14 bases of the junction unmatched. This CDR3 is built from 18 residues. CDR1 is MDHEN, CDR2 SYDVKM, per germline. CDR3 amino acids: CASRRTSGIGDDTDTQYF. The CDR3 DNA follows: TGTGCCAGCAGGCGAACTAGCGGGATCGGGGATGACACAGATACGCAGTATTTT.

V and J are TRBV4-3 and TRBJ1-5; 11 positions agree with TRBD1. V gave up 5 bases and J gave up 4 bases; unmatched junction bases: 7. The V gene's germline CDR1 is LGHNA and CDR2 YSLEER. The CDR3 consists of 16 residues. The CDR3 coding sequence is TGCGCCAGCAGCGAAAACGGGACAGGGGGTAATCAGCCCCAGCATTTT. Translation gives CASSENGTGGNQPQHF.

The chain employs TRBV29-1 and TRBJ1-5, with 9 bases matching TRBD1. V shed 4 bases and J 4 bases; nucleotides not matched to a gene: 8. The CDR3 spans 15 residues. The germline V gene has CDR1 SQVTM and CDR2 ANQGSEA. CDR3 residues: CSVGGGTGRNQPQHF. As DNA, the CDR3 is TGCAGCGTTGGAGGTGGGACAGGGAGGAATCAGCCCCAGCATTTT.

Only one count was recorded for this clone. CDR3 amino acids: CASSLNDRDTQYF. The CDR3 nucleotides read TGTGCCAGCAGCTTAAACGACAGGGACACCCAGTACTTC. V is TRBV7-3 and J is TRBJ2-5; TRBD1 aligns across 7 bases. The germline CDR1 and CDR2 sequences are SGHTA and FQGTGA. The CDR3 contains 13 residues. The J segment lost 8 bases and the V segment lost 1 base, leaving 4 bases of the junction unmatched.

This clone was seen more than once but under ten times. The V gene is TRBV6-5, the J gene TRBJ2-3; D gene unclear. Between the trimmed V and J ends, which lost 2 bases and 6 bases, there was a span of 3 bases. The CDR3 loop spans 11 amino acids. The germline CDR1 and CDR2 sequences are MNHEY and SVGAGI. The CDR3 bases are TGTGCCAGCAGTTACGCGGATACGCAGTATTTT. It translates to CASSYADTQYF.